Described below is a single T cell receptor beta chain sequence and its context. This entry belongs to a study of blood T cell repertoires in COVID-19. Across the whole study: Collection of acute and convalescent COVID-19 samples took place in the United States, Italy and Spain. T cells, B-cell-depleted T cells, or PBMCs supplied cDNA or gDNA.

Authors' methods: Reference gene primer amplification in the assay estimated nucleated cell counts. Sequencing used immunoSEQ multiplex PCR; TCRdb keeps in-frame clones, though not all of them. V, J and clone size are taken as reported in that table, and D and trimming were inferred from the DNA itself. The sample carries roughly 100,000 clones, 60% to 85% recorded once. Trimming removed 1 base from V and 5 bases from J, with 11 bases in between. CDR1 and CDR2 (germline): MNHEY, SMNVEV (reference sequence). CDR3 size: 14 residues. This clonotype originated in a woman of 80 years or more with acute or convalescent COVID-19. Sequencing input: peripheral blood. The chain is built from TRBV27 and TRBJ2-5; D is uncertain. The CDR3 reads CASSLLGSSETQYF. For the CDR3, the DNA is TGTGCCAGCAGTTTATTGGGCTCGTCGGAGACCCAGTACTTC.